The rows below give T cell receptor beta chains drawn from one sample of a study of blood T cell repertoires in COVID-19. Clones were sequenced by immunoSEQ multiplex PCR, and TCRdb holds only the in-frame ones, with some missing. The sample records about 250,000 clones, around 86% being singletons. The material sequenced was peripheral blood. The origin of the receptors is a woman aged 25 to 39 with active or convalescent COVID-19. Each CDR3 is given with its conserved first and last residue. A D gene is named only where the DNA matches it firmly. Size is stated for part of the rows, as once, few or many counts, or as a class when the clone is expanded.

TRBV29-1	TRBJ1-2	.	TRBD1	CSVVAFEGARDGYTF	TGCAGCGTTGTAGCGTTTGAGGGGGCAAGAGATGGCTACACCTTC
TRBV9	TRBJ1-4	.	TRBD1	CASSVEGQSNEKLFF	TGTGCCAGCAGCGTAGAGGGACAGTCTAATGAAAAACTGTTTTTT
TRBV19	TRBJ1-6	.	TRBD1	CASRPRQGASDSPLHF	TGTGCCAGTAGGCCGAGACAGGGGGCTTCCGATTCACCCCTCCACTTT
TRBV6-5	TRBJ2-1	.	TRBD2	CASRSSGGAYNEQFF	TGTGCCAGCAGAAGTAGCGGGGGAGCCTACAATGAGCAGTTCTTC
TRBV6-6	TRBJ1-1	.	TRBD1	CASTLGQTNTEAFF	TGTGCCAGCACCCTGGGACAGACCAACACTGAAGCTTTCTTT
TRBV5-1	TRBJ1-1	.	TRBD1	CASSPGLGQGNTEAFF	TGCGCCAGCAGCCCTGGCCTTGGACAGGGGAACACTGAAGCTTTCTTT
TRBV7-3	TRBJ1-2	few	TRBD1	CASSPRQGRAYTF	TGTGCCAGCAGCCCTCGACAGGGTAGGGCCTACACCTTC
TRBV9	TRBJ2-5	few	TRBD2	CASSVDPSGAGVQETQYF	TGTGCCAGCAGCGTGGACCCAAGTGGGGCGGGGGTCCAAGAGACCCAGTACTTC
TRBV7-6	TRBJ1-4	few	.	CASSPQLIGANEKLFF	TGTGCCAGCAGCCCCCAACTGATAGGGGCGAATGAAAAACTGTTTTTT
TRBV19	TRBJ1-4	.	.	CASDRRFKGATNEKLFF	TGTGCCAGTGACCGCCGTTTCAAGGGGGCAACTAATGAAAAACTGTTTTTT